This T cell receptor beta chain was retrieved from a study of cytomegalovirus exposure and HLA in healthy donors. Primers included in the PCR were 60 Vbeta and 13 Jbeta primers. Profiling relied on immunoSEQ multiplex PCR, and the TCRdb table lists in-frame clones only, not all of them. Among around 130,000 clones, over 80% were seen once, and the ten largest hold approximately 1%. CDR1 is LGHNA and CDR2 is YNFKEQ in the germline V gene. V lost 2 bases to trimming and J lost 6 bases; unmatched junction nucleotides: 4. CDR3 size: 14 residues. The chain carries TRBV4-2 and TRBJ2-7; 10 nucleotides agree with TRBD2. The sequence came from a boy aged 5-17 years in good health and CMV-seronegative. Sequencing was done on a sample of PBMCs. CDR3: CASSQLAGVGEQYF. The CDR3 bases are TGTGCCAGCAGCCAACTAGCGGGAGTAGGCGAGCAGTACTTC.